This T cell receptor beta chain originates from a study of blood T cell repertoires in COVID-19 (dated by TCRdb to the early 2020s). Describing the broader study: Samples from collaborators originated in the United States, Italy and Spain and spanned both the acute and convalescent phases of COVID-19. The material from the prospective study consisted of cDNA or gDNA derived from T cells, B-cell-depleted T cells, or PBMCs. Deeply sampled blood TCRbeta repertoires from subjects exposed to, actively infected with, or recovered from COVID-19 were included in the dataset. A freely available public database, intended as a resource for researchers studying the immune response to SARS-CoV-2, is where the repertoires were released. The samples were drawn from two sources: the first 160 participants of the ongoing ImmuneRACE study, and 1,254 subjects contributed by 6 global collaborators. Sample metadata almost always included a de-identified subject ID, COVID-19 status, age in years and sex. Where available, HLA class I and class II types were obtained from metadata supplied by the sample provider rather than from assay-based typing.

As regards this clone: Its antigen remains unidentified. No qualities accompany the bases; no much larger clone lies one base away.

The collaborating institutions used their own protocols to collect whole blood in K2EDTA tubes. For TCRbeta analysis, collaborator samples were shipped as frozen whole blood, as isolated PBMCs, or as DNA extracted from either sample type. Trimming costs V 8 bases and J 2 bases, and their ends lie 14 bases apart. The CDR1 and CDR2 encoded by the germline V gene are SNHLY and FYNNEI. The CDR3 runs 14 residues from the cysteine to the phenylalanine. Of all the DNA, just the CDR3 is kept, 42 bases in frame from base 1. The immunoSEQ Assay, a bias-controlled multiplex PCR, was used to amplify TCRbeta CDR3 regions from genomic DNA. The study's processing was this. Within the assay, amplification of reference gene primers was used to estimate how many nucleated cells each sample contained. Sequence reads were collapsed and filtered to measure the absolute abundance of every unique TCRbeta CDR3 rearrangement. Productive Simpson clonality was computed per sample as the square root of Simpson's diversity index over productive rearrangements. The table comes from immuneACCESS by way of TCRdb, which keeps in-frame sequences with V and J called. Part of the clones is missing from these tables; in studies checked, under half for an unresolved V gene and the rest for unknown reasons. D and trimming come from the DNA, and the V and J calls and clone size come from that table. The sample has about 160,000 clones on record, 85% to 95% of them singletons. Around 4.6% of the sample belongs to the ten largest clones.

The research as a whole found: The quantity of clinical and demographic metadata differed by source and by participant and was supplied without curation.

The sample consisted of peripheral blood. The receptor was isolated from a woman aged 45 to 65 with acute or convalescent COVID-19. This sequence uses TRBV2 and TRBJ2-3; TRBD2 might be the D gene, on 6 matching bases. The nucleotide sequence is given as TGTGCCAGCGGAGGCCGGGAGAACACAGATACGCAGTATTTT. The translation is CASGGRENTDTQYF. With the rest looked up from the reference TRBV2 and TRBJ2-3 genes rather than sequenced, the full variable domain is EPEVTQTPSHQVTQMGQEVILRCVPISNHLYFYWYRQILGQKVEFLVSFYNNEISEKSEIFDDQFSVERPDGSNFTLKIRSTKLEDSAMYFCASGGRENTDTQYFGPGTRLTVL.